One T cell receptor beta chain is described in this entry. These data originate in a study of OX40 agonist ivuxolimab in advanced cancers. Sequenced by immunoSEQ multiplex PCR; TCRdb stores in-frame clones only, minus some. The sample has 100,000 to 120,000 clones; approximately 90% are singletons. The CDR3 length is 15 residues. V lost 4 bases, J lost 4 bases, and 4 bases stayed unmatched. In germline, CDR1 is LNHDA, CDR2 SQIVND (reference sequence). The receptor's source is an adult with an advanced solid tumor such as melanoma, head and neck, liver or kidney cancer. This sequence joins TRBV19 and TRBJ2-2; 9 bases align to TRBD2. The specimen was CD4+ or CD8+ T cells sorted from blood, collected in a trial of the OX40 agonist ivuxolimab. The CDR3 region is CASSKIAGATGELFF. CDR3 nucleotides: TGTGCCAGTAGTAAAATAGCGGGGGCCACCGGGGAGCTGTTTTTT.